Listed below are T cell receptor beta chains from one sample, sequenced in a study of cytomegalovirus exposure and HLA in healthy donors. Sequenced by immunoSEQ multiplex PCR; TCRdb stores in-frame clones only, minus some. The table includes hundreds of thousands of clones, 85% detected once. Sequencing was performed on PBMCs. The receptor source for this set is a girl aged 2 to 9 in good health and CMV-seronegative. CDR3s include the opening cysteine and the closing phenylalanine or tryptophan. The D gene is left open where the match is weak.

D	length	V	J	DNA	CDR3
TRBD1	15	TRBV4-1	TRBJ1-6	TGCGCCAGCAGTTTGAGACAGGGAAGTAATTCACCCCTCCACTTT	CASSLRQGSNSPLHF
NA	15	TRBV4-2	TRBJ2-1	TGTGCCAGCAGCCAAGATAGCCCCGCCTACAATGAGCAGTTCTTC	CASSQDSPAYNEQFF
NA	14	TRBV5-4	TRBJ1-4	TGTGCCAGCAGCTTTACGGGGGGGCGTGAAAAACTGTTTTTT	CASSFTGGREKLFF
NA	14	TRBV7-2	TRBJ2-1	TGTGCCAGCAGCTCCGCCCTAGCCTACAATGAGCAGTTCTTC	CASSSALAYNEQFF
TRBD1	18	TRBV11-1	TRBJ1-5	TGTGCCAGCAGCCCGAGGACAGGGGAGATTTATAGCAATCAGCCCCAGCATTTT	CASSPRTGEIYSNQPQHF
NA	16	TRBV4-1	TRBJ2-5	TGCGCCAGCAGCCAAGGGCCGGCGGGGACCCAGGAGACCCAGTACTTC	CASSQGPAGTQETQYF
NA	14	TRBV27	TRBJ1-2	TGTGCCAGCGCCCCCGCAGGAGGGCTCCGCGGCTACACCTTC	CASAPAGGLRGYTF
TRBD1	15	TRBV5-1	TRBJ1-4	TGCGCCAGCAGCCTCCTGGGACAGGGTAATGAAAAACTGTTTTTT	CASSLLGQGNEKLFF
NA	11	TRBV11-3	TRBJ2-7	TGTGCCAGCACCTCCCGCTACGAGCAGTACTTC	CASTSRYEQYF
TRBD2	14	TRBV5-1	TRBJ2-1	TGCGCCAGCCAAGGCGGGGGGCCCCCCCATGAGCAGTTCTTC	CASQGGGPPHEQFF
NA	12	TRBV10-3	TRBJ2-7	TGTGCCATCAGGGACAGCTCCTACGAGCAGTACTTC	CAIRDSSYEQYF
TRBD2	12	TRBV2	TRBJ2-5	TGTGCCAGCCCTGCGGGGGTTGGGACCCAGTACTTC	CASPAGVGTQYF
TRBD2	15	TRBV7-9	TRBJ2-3	TGTGCCAGCAGCTTCGGGACTAGCGGGGCGGATACGCAGTATTTT	CASSFGTSGADTQYF
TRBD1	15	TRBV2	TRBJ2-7	TGTGCCAGCAGTGGGGGACAGGTCGTCAGCTACGAGCAGTACTTC	CASSGGQVVSYEQYF
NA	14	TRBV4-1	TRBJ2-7	TGCGCCAGCTACAGGGCAAGGAGGACCCACGAGCAGTACTTC	CASYRARRTHEQYF
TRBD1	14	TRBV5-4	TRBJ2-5	TGTGCCAGCAGCTTGGGACAGGGGGGACAGACCCAGTACTTC	CASSLGQGGQTQYF
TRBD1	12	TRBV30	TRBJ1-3	TGTGCCTGGAGTGTAGGAAGAGACAGGGCATATTTT	CAWSVGRDRAYF
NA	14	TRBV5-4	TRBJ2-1	TGTGCCAGCAGCAATGGACAAGACAACAATGAGCAGTTCTTC	CASSNGQDNNEQFF
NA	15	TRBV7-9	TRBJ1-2	TGTGCCAGCAGCTTAGAAGTCTCTATTTACTATGGCTACACCTTC	CASSLEVSIYYGYTF
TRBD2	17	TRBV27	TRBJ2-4	TGTGCCAGCAGCCGACTAGCGGGGGGCCTAGCCAAAAACATTCAGTACTTC	CASSRLAGGLAKNIQYF
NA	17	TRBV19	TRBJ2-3	TGTGCCAGTAGTCCCCACGCCAGGAGGTGGGGCACAGATACGCAGTATTTT	CASSPHARRWGTDTQYF
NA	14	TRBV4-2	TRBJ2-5	TGTGCCAGCAGCCAAGAGGACACCTCTCGGGAGCAGTACTTC	CASSQEDTSREQYF
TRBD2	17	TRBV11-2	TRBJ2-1	TGTGCCAGCAGCTACATCGTTAGCGGGACCCGGGGGGGTGAGCAGTTCTTC	CASSYIVSGTRGGEQFF